The clone carrying this T cell receptor beta chain was counted between two and nine times. Antigen specificity is unknown. Trimming stripped 2 bases from V and 8 bases from J, with 13 bases between. The length of the CDR3 is 15 residues. Germline V gene lookup returns CDR1 MNHNY and CDR2 SVGAGI (reference sequence). Sequencing was performed with immunoSEQ multiplex PCR; in TCRdb, only in-frame clones are kept and a portion is missing. The sample consists of around 3,300 clones, about 14% of them appearing once. The sample comes from a study of tumour-infiltrating T cells in Burkitt lymphoma. Background on the study: This cohort included all epidemiological subtypes of Burkitt lymphoma. Productive clonality predicted overall and progression-free survival. Study conclusions and caveats: Several public clonotypes were shared across many Burkitt lymphoma patients.

The sample consisted of tumor tissue. This sequence was found in a human donor with Burkitt lymphoma. This rearrangement joins TRBV6-6 to TRBJ1-6; TRBD1 is a possible D gene (6 bases). The CDR3 DNA reads as TGTGCCAGCAGTTACCCCACAGGGATTGATTCACCCCTCCACTTT. It encodes CASSYPTGIDSPLHF.